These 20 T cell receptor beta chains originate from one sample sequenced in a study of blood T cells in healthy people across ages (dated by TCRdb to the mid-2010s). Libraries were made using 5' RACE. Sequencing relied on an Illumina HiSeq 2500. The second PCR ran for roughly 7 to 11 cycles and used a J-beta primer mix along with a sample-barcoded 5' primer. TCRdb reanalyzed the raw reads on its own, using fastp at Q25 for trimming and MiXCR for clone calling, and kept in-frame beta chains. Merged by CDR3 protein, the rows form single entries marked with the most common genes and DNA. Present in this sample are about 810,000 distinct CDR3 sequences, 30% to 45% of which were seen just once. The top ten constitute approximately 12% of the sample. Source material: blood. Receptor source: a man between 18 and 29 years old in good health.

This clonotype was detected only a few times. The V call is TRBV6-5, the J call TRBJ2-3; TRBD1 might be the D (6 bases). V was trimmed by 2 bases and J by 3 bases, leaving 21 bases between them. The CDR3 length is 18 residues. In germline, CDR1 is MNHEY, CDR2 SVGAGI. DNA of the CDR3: TGTGCCAGCAGTTACCCTATCACAGGGTTCGGCAGAACAGATACGCAGTATTTT. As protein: CASSYPITGFGRTDTQYF.

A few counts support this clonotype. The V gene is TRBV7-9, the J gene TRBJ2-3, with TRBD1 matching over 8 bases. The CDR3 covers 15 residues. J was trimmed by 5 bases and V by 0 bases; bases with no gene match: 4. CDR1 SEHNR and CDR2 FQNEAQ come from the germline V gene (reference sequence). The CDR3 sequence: CASSLARTGRDTQYF. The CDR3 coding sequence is TGTGCCAGCAGCTTAGCAAGGACAGGGCGAGATACGCAGTATTTT.

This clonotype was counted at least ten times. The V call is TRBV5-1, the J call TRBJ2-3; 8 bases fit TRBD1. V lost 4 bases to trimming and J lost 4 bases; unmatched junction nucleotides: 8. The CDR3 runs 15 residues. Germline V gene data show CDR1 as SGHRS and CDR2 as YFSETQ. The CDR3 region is CASSPGQGLPDTQYF. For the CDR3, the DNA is TGCGCCAGCAGCCCCGGACAGGGATTACCAGATACGCAGTATTTT. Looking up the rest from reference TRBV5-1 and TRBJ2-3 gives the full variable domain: KAGVTQTPRYLIKTRGQQVTLSCSPISGHRSVSWYQQTPGQGLQFLFEYFSETQRNKGNFPGRFSGRQFSNSRSEMNVSTLELGDSALYLCASSPGQGLPDTQYFGPGTRLTVL.

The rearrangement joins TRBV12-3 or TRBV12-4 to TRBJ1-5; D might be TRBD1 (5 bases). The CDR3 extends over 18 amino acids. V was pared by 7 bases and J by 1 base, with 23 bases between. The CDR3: CASISKGIGAGSNQPQHF. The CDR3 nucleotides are TGTGCCAGCATTTCCAAAGGTATAGGGGCCGGAAGCAATCAGCCCCAGCATTTT.

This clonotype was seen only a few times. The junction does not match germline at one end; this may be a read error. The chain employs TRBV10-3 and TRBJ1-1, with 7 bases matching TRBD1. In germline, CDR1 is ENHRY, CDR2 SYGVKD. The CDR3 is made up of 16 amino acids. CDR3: CAISAIDPRGNTETFF. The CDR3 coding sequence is TGTGCCATCAGTGCAATCGACCCCAGGGGGAACACTGAAACTTTCTTT.

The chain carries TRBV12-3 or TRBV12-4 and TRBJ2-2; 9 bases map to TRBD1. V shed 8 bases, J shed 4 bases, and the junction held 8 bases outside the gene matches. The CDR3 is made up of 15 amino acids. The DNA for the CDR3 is TGTGCCAGCTCGATACAGGGGGCGTTCACCGGGGAGCTGTTTTTT. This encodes CASSIQGAFTGELFF.

The CDR3 sequence: CASSQALGGAYGYTF. Here the CDR3 DNA reads TGCGCCAGCAGCCAAGCCCTGGGGGGCGCCTATGGCTACACCTTC. This sequence joins TRBV4-3 and TRBJ1-2; a possible D gene is TRBD1 (6 bases). The CDR3 totals 15 residues. V was trimmed by 1 base and J by 4 bases, leaving 13 bases between them. The germline CDR1 and CDR2 sequences are LGHNA and YSLEER.

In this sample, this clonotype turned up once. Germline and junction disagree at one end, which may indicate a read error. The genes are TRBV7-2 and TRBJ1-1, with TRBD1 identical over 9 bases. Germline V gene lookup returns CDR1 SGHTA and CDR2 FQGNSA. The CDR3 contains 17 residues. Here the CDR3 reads CVSSPVGTGSLNTEAFF. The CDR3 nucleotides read TGTGTCAGCAGCCCGGTGGGGACAGGGAGTTTGAACACTGAAGCTTTCTTT.

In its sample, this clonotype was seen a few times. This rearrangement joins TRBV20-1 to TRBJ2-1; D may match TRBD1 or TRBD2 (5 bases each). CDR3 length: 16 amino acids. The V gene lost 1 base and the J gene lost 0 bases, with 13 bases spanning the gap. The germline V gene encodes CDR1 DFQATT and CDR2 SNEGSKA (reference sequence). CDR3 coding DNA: TGCAGTGCTAGAGCGTGTGGGGGAAGCTCCTACAATGAGCAGTTCTTC. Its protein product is CSARACGGSSYNEQFF.

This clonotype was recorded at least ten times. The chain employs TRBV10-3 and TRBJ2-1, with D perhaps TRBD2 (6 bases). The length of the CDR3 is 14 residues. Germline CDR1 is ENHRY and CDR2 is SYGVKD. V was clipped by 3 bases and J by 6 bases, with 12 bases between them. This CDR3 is CAISDTGVGNEQFF. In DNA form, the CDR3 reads TGTGCCATCAGTGATACGGGGGTAGGCAATGAGCAGTTCTTC.

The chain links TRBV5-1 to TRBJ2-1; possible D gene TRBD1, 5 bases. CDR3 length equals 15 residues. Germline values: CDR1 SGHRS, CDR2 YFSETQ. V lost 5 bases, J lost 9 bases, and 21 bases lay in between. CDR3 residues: CASSPDIPGRGEQFF. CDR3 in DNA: TGCGCCAGCAGTCCAGACATCCCTGGTAGGGGTGAGCAGTTCTTC.

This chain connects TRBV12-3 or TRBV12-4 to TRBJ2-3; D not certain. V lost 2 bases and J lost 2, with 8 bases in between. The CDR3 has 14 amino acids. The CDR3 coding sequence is TGTGCCAGCAGTTTACGAGCAAACACAGATACGCAGTATTTT. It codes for CASSLRANTDTQYF.

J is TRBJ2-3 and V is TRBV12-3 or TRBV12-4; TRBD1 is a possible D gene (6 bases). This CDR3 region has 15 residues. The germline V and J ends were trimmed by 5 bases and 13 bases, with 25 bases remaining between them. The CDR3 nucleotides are TGTGCCAGCAGTAGATACAGGGTGCGAGCAGATGCGGAGTATTTT. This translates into CASSRYRVRADAEYF.

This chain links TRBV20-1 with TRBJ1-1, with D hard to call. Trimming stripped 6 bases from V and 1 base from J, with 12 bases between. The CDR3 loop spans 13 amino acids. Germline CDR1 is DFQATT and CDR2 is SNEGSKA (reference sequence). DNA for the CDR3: TGCAGTGCCACGGGGAACCCGAACACTGAAGCTTTCTTT. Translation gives CSATGNPNTEAFF.

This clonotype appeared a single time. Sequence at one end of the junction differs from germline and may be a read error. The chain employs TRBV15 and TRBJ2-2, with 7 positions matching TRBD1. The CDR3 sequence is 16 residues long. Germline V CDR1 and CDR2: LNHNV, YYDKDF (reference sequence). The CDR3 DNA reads TGTGCCACCGGCAGACTCAACAGGGGTAACACCGGGGAGCTGTTTTTT. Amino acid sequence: CATGRLNRGNTGELFF.

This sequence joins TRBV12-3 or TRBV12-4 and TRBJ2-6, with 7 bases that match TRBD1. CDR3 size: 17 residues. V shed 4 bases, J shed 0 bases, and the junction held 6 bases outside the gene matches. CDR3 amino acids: CASSSRQGYSGANVLTF. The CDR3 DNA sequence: TGTGCCAGCAGTTCCCGACAGGGATACTCTGGGGCCAACGTCCTGACTTTC.

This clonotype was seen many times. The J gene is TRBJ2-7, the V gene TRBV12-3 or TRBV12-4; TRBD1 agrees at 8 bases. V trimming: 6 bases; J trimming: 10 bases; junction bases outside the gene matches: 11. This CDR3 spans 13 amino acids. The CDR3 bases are TGTGCCAGCAGCTATATGACAGGGGACCTCCAGTACTTC. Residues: CASSYMTGDLQYF.

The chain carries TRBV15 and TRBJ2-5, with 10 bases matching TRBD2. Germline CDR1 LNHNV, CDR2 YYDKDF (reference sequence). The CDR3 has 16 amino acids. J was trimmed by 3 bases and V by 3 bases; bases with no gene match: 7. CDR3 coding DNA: TGTGCCACCAGCAGCTTGCTAAGCGGGGGGGAAGAGACCCAGTACTTC. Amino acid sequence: CATSSLLSGGEETQYF.

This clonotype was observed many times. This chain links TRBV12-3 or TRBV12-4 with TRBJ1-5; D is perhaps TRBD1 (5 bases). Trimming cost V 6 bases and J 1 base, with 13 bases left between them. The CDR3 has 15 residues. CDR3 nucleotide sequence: TGTGCCAGCAGAACGGGACCGTCGAGCAATCAGCCCCAGCATTTT. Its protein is CASRTGPSSNQPQHF.

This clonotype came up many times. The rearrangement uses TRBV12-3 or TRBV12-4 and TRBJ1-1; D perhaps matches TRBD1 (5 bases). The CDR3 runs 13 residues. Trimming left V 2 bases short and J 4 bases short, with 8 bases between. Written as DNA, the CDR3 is TGTGCCAGCAGTTTATCGGGGGGCACTGAAGCTTTCTTT. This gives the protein CASSLSGGTEAFF.